A selection of T cell receptor beta chains follows, all from one sample in a study of blood T cells in healthy people across ages. Via MiXCR, TCRdb re-called the 5' RACE reads, giving one row per CDR3 protein. The sample records 600,000 to 1,000,000 distinct CDR3 sequences, just under 25% being singletons. This sample was also put to use in a study of T cells of mothers and their children.

The sample consisted of blood. The source of these receptors is a boy aged 10-17 years in good health. CDR3s include the opening cysteine and the closing phenylalanine or tryptophan. The order of the fields is V gene, J gene, CDR3 protein.

>TRBV5-1|TRBJ2-7
CASSRPGVHEQYF
>TRBV19|TRBJ1-4
CASSMWDENEKLFF
>TRBV28|TRBJ2-7
CASFREIYEQYF
>TRBV20-1|TRBJ1-2
CSARDFNGYTF
>TRBV7-3|TRBJ2-3
CASSLKGLTDTQYF
>TRBV7-2|TRBJ1-1
CASSSRPQGARIDTEAFF
>TRBV4-2|TRBJ1-1
CASSQGLSEGTEAFF
>TRBV7-9|TRBJ1-1
CASSYTGDTEAFF
>TRBV7-2|TRBJ1-4
CASSSRGDGNEKLFF
>TRBV20-1|TRBJ2-3
CSARDQPDTQYF
>TRBV9|TRBJ1-2
CASSANNREDYGYTF
>TRBV4-3|TRBJ2-7
CASSQDAGGYEQYF
>TRBV29-1|TRBJ1-1
CSARLGGSGTEAFF
>TRBV14|TRBJ2-1
CASSQAFRGSYNEQFF
>TRBV29-1|TRBJ1-4
CSVDQGEKLFF
>TRBV7-2|TRBJ1-5
CASSLVGRITIQHF
>TRBV15|TRBJ2-3
CATMGVLGTQYF
>TRBV28|TRBJ2-3
CASSLPGTSTDTQYF
>TRBV5-8|TRBJ2-1
CASSLFLAGSSYNEQSF
>TRBV7-2|TRBJ1-5
CASSGRVRAEPQHF
>TRBV6-5|TRBJ2-3
CASSLASGLAADTQYF
>TRBV3-1|TRBJ1-1
CASRPRGQGTEAFF
>TRBV7-9|TRBJ2-5
CASSKGHLEETQYF
>TRBV19|TRBJ1-2
CASSEGLTGNSGYTF
>TRBV10-3|TRBJ2-5
CAISEGPEQTQYF
>TRBV20-1|-
CSARDYVAPYEQYF
>TRBV6-5|TRBJ2-2
CASSSWTSGGENGELFF
>TRBV12-3/TRBV12-4|TRBJ1-2
CASSLGQLVDYGYTF
>TRBV3-1|TRBJ2-4
CASSRKPGQGASIAKNIQYF